A selection of T cell receptor beta chains follows, all from one sample in a study of blood T cell repertoires in COVID-19. Only in-frame clones appear in the TCRdb table, and some are missing; sequencing was by immunoSEQ multiplex PCR. The data show some 270,000 clones, with 86% seen just once and 5.5% to 6.5% held by the top ten. Sequenced sample: peripheral blood. These receptors all stem from a woman older than 75 with COVID-19, enrolled during active disease. Both conserved end residues are part of each CDR3. Fields, in order: clone size, V gene, D gene, J gene, CDR3 DNA, CDR3 protein. The D gene is left open where the match is weak. Expanded clones are given a class, and other clones once, few, many or no size at all.

clone_size: few
v_call: TRBV3-1/TRBV3-2
d_call: -
j_call: TRBJ1-1
cdr3_nt: TGTGCCAGCAGCCAAGGGCAGGGGAACACTGAAGCTTTCTTT
cdr3_aa: CASSQGQGNTEAFF

clone_size: -
v_call: TRBV5-1
d_call: -
j_call: TRBJ1-3
cdr3_nt: TGCGCCAGCAGCTCCGGCGGCTCTGGAAACACCATATATTTT
cdr3_aa: CASSSGGSGNTIYF

clone_size: -
v_call: TRBV7-9
d_call: -
j_call: TRBJ1-1
cdr3_nt: TGTGCCAGCAGCTCACAGAGTTTCACTGAAGCTTTCTTT
cdr3_aa: CASSSQSFTEAFF

clone_size: -
v_call: TRBV5-5
d_call: TRBD1
j_call: TRBJ2-1
cdr3_nt: TGTGCCAGCAGCGGGACAGGGGGCGCGATCTCCTACAATGAGCAGTTCTTC
cdr3_aa: CASSGTGGAISYNEQFF

clone_size: few
v_call: TRBV5-8
d_call: TRBD1
j_call: TRBJ1-2
cdr3_nt: TGTGCCAGCAGCACAGGACAGGGGAGAGGGTATGGCTACACCTTC
cdr3_aa: CASSTGQGRGYGYTF

clone_size: few
v_call: TRBV19
d_call: -
j_call: TRBJ1-1
cdr3_nt: TGTGCCAGTAGTATCCGGGTGGAGCGTGCGGATACTGAAGCTTTCTTT
cdr3_aa: CASSIRVERADTEAFF

clone_size: -
v_call: TRBV10-3
d_call: TRBD1
j_call: TRBJ2-1
cdr3_nt: TGTGCCATCAGGGGGCCGGGACAGGGGGCTAATGAGCAGTTCTTC
cdr3_aa: CAIRGPGQGANEQFF

clone_size: -
v_call: TRBV4-1
d_call: -
j_call: TRBJ2-2
cdr3_nt: TGCGCCAGCAGCCAAGACAGGGTCCCCGGGGAGCTGTTTTTT
cdr3_aa: CASSQDRVPGELFF

clone_size: -
v_call: TRBV19
d_call: -
j_call: TRBJ1-2
cdr3_nt: TGTGCCAGTAGAATGGAGGATGGCTATGGCTACACCTTC
cdr3_aa: CASRMEDGYGYTF

clone_size: few
v_call: TRBV5-1
d_call: TRBD1
j_call: TRBJ1-4
cdr3_nt: TGCGCCAGCAGCGGTCCCGGGACAGGGGATGATGAAAAACTGTTTTTT
cdr3_aa: CASSGPGTGDDEKLFF

clone_size: few
v_call: TRBV6-5
d_call: -
j_call: TRBJ1-2
cdr3_nt: TGTGCCAGTTCGGTGACAGGCTATGGCTACACCTTC
cdr3_aa: CASSVTGYGYTF

clone_size: -
v_call: TRBV6-5
d_call: -
j_call: TRBJ1-1
cdr3_nt: TGTGCCAGCAGCACAGGGTTCACTGAAGCTTTCTTT
cdr3_aa: CASSTGFTEAFF

clone_size: -
v_call: TRBV11-3
d_call: TRBD2
j_call: TRBJ2-1
cdr3_nt: TGTGCCAGCCAAAAGGGGACTAGCGGGGGGGAGCAGTTCTTC
cdr3_aa: CASQKGTSGGEQFF

clone_size: -
v_call: TRBV7-3
d_call: TRBD2
j_call: TRBJ2-3
cdr3_nt: TGTGCCAGCGGCTATAGCGGGGGGACAACAGATACGCAGTATTTT
cdr3_aa: CASGYSGGTTDTQYF

clone_size: -
v_call: TRBV7-9
d_call: -
j_call: TRBJ1-1
cdr3_nt: TGTGCCAGCAGCTTAGCACAGACTGAAGCTTTCTTT
cdr3_aa: CASSLAQTEAFF

clone_size: once
v_call: TRBV6-5
d_call: -
j_call: TRBJ2-2
cdr3_nt: TGTGCCAGCAGCCCAAGGGGAAACGGGGAGCTGTTTTTT
cdr3_aa: CASSPRGNGELFF

clone_size: -
v_call: TRBV7-9
d_call: -
j_call: TRBJ1-3
cdr3_nt: TGTGCCAGCAGCTTAGGACAGGACGTCTCTGGAAACACCATATATTTT
cdr3_aa: CASSLGQDVSGNTIYF

clone_size: -
v_call: TRBV5-1
d_call: TRBD2
j_call: TRBJ2-1
cdr3_nt: TGCGCCAGCAGCTCCTCTTCTAGCGGGGGCCAGGGTGGCGAGCAGTTCTTC
cdr3_aa: CASSSSSSGGQGGEQFF

clone_size: -
v_call: TRBV6-5
d_call: TRBD2
j_call: TRBJ2-2
cdr3_nt: TGTGCCAGCAGTTTCTCTAGCGGGGGGGCTGGGGAGCTGTTTTTT
cdr3_aa: CASSFSSGGAGELFF

clone_size: -
v_call: TRBV3-1/TRBV3-2
d_call: TRBD2
j_call: TRBJ2-7
cdr3_nt: TGTGCCAGCGGAGTAGGGGGGACTAGCGGGGTTGCTCTCGAGGACTTC
cdr3_aa: CASGVGGTSGVALEDF

clone_size: -
v_call: TRBV28
d_call: -
j_call: TRBJ1-5
cdr3_nt: TGTGCCAGCAGTTTCCCCTCGGGGGTTAGCAATCAGCCCCAGCATTTT
cdr3_aa: CASSFPSGVSNQPQHF

clone_size: -
v_call: TRBV30
d_call: TRBD2
j_call: TRBJ2-7
cdr3_nt: TGTGCATCTAGCGGGAGTACCTACGAGCAGTACTTC
cdr3_aa: CASSGSTYEQYF